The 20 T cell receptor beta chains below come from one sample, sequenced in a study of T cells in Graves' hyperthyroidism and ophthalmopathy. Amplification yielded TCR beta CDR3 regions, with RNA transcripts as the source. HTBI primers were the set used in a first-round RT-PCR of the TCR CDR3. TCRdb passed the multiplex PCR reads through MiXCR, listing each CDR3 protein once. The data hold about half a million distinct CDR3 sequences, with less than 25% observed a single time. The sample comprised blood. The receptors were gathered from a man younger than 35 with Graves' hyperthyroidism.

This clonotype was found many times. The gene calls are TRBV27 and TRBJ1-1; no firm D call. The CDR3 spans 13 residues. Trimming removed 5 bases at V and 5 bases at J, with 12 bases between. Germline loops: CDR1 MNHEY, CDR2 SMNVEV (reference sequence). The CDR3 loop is CASSPTVGTEAFF. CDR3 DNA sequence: TGTGCCAGCAGTCCGACGGTGGGGACTGAAGCTTTCTTT.

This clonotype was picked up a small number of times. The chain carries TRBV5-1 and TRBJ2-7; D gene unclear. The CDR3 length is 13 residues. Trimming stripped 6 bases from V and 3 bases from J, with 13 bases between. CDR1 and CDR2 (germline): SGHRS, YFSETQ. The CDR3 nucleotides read TGCGCCAGCACCCCTTTTAACAGCTACGAGCAGTACTTC. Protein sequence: CASTPFNSYEQYF.

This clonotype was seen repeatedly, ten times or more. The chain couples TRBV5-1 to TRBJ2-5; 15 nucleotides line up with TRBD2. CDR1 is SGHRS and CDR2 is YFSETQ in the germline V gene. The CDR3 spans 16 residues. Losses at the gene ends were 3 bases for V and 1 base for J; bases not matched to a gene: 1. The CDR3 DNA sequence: TGCGCCAGCAGCTGGACTAGCGGGGGGGCCCAAGAGACCCAGTACTTC. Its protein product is CASSWTSGGAQETQYF. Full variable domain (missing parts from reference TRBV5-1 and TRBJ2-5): KAGVTQTPRYLIKTRGQQVTLSCSPISGHRSVSWYQQTPGQGLQFLFEYFSETQRNKGNFPGRFSGRQFSNSRSEMNVSTLELGDSALYLCASSWTSGGAQETQYFGPGTRLLVL.

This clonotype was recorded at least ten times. Here the CDR3 reads CASSFGQGQYF. In DNA, the CDR3 is TGTGCCAGCAGCTTCGGACAGGGACAGTACTTC. V is TRBV7-9 and J is TRBJ2-5; 8 nucleotides line up with TRBD1. This CDR3 has 11 amino acids. Trimming at V came to 3 bases and at J to 11 bases, leaving 2 bases not matched to a gene. The V gene's germline CDR1 is SEHNR and CDR2 FQNEAQ (reference sequence).

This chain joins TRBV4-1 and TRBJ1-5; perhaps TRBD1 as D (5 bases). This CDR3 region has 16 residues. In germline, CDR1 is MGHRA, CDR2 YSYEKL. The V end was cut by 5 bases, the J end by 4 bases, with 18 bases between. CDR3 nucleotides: TGCGCCAGCAGCGCGTGGGGGGGGACCCTAAATCAGCCCCAGCATTTT. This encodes CASSAWGGTLNQPQHF.

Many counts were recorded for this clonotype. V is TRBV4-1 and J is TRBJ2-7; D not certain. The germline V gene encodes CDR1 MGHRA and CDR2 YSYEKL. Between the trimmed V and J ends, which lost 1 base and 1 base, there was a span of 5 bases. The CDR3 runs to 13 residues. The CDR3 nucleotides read TGCGCCAGCAGCCAAGGACCATCCTACGAGCAGTACTTC. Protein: CASSQGPSYEQYF.

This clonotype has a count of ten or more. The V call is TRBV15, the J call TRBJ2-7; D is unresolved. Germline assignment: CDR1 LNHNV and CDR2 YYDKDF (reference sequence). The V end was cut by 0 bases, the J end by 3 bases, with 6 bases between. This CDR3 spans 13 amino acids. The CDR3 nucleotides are TGTGCCACCAGCAGAGATACGATCTACGAGCAGTACTTC. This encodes CATSRDTIYEQYF.

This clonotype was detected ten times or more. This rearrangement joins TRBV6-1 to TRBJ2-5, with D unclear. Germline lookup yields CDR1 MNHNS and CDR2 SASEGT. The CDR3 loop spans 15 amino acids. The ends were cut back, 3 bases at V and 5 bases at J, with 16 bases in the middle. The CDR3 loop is CASSDRPMDVETQYF. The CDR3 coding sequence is TGTGCCAGCAGTGATCGGCCCATGGACGTGGAGACCCAGTACTTC.

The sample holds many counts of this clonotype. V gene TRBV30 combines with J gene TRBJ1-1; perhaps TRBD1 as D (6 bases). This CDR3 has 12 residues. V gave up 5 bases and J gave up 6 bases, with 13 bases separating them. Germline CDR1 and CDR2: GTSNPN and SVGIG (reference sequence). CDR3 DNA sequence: TGTGCCTGGGAATCGGGGGGCCCTGAAGCTTTCTTT. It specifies CAWESGGPEAFF.

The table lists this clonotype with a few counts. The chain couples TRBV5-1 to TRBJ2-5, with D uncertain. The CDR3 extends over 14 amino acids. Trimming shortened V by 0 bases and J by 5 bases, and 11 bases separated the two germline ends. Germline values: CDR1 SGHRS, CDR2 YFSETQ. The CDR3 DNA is TGCGCCAGCAGCTTGGTAACCAACGGGGAGACCCAGTACTTC. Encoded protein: CASSLVTNGETQYF.

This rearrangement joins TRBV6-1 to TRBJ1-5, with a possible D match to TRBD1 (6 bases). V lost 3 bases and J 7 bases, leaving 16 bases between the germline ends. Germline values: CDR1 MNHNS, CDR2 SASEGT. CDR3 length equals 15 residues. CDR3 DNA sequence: TGTGCCAGCAGTGATTACAGGGTAGGGAACCAGCCCCAGCATTTT. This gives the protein CASSDYRVGNQPQHF.

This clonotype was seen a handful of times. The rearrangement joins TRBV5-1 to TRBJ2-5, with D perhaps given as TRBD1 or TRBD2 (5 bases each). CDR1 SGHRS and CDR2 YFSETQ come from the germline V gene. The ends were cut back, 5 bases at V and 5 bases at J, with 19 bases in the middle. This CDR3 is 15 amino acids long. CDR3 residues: CASRAGTVARETQYF. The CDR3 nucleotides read TGCGCCAGCAGGGCCGGGACCGTTGCCCGGGAGACCCAGTACTTC.

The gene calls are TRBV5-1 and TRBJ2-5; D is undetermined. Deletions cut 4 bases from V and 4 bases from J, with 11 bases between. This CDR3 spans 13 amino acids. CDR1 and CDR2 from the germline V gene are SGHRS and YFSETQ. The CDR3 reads CASSRTSRETQYF. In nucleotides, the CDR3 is TGCGCCAGCAGCAGAACCTCCCGAGAGACCCAGTACTTC.

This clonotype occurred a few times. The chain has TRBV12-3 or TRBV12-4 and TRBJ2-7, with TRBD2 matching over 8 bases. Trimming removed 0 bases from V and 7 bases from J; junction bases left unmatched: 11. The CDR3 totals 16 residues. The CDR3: CASSLASRGGPREQYF. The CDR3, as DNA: TGTGCCAGCAGTTTAGCGTCCCGGGGGGGCCCTCGGGAGCAGTACTTC.

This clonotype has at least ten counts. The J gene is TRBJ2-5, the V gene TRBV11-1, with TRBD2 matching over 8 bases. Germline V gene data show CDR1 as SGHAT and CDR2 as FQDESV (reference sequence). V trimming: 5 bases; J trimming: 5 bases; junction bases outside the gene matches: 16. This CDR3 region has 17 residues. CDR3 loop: CASSTIASGGDLETQYF. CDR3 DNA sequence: TGTGCCAGCAGCACTATTGCCAGCGGGGGAGATTTGGAGACCCAGTACTTC.

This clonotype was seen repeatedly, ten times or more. This chain's CDR3 is CASSLHGTGIRQYF. The CDR3 DNA sequence: TGTGCCAGCAGTTTACATGGGACAGGGATTCGGCAGTACTTC. This rearrangement joins TRBV27 to TRBJ2-7; 9 nucleotides align to TRBD1. CDR1 MNHEY and CDR2 SMNVEV come from the germline V gene (reference sequence). This CDR3 is 14 amino acids long. V gave up 2 bases and J gave up 9 bases; unmatched junction bases: 8.

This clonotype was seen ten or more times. CDR3 coding DNA: TGTGCCAGCTCACCTACCCCCCCAGGGGGCCTCAATCAGCCCCAGCATTTT. It encodes CASSPTPPGGLNQPQHF. This rearrangement joins TRBV18 to TRBJ1-5; 8 bases agree with TRBD1. Germline V CDR1 and CDR2: KGHSH, LQKENI. The CDR3 sequence is 17 residues long. J lost 3 bases, V lost 3 bases, and 10 bases had no gene match.

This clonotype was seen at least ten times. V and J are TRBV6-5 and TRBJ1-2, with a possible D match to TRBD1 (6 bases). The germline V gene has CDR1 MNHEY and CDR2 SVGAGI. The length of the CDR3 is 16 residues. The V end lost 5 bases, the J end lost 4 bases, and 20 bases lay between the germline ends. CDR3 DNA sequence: TGTGCCAGCAGTACATCTCAGGGGCGTTCCTCCTATGGCTACACCTTC. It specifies CASSTSQGRSSYGYTF.

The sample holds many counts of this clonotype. CDR3 amino acids: CASSQGSVNTEAFF. The DNA of the CDR3 is TGTGCCAGCAGCCAAGGGTCGGTGAACACTGAAGCTTTCTTT. The chain combines TRBV14 with TRBJ1-1, with unresolved D. This CDR3 is 14 amino acids long. Deletions cut 1 base from V and 0 bases from J, with 6 bases between. Per germline, CDR1 SGHDN and CDR2 FVKESK.

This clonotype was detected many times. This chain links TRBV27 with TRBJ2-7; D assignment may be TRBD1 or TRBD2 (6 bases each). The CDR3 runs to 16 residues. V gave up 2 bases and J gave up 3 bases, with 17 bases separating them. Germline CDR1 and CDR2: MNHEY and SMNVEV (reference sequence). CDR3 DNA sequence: TGTGCCAGCAGTTTAAGGGGGGTGGGGGCAGGCTACGAGCAGTACTTC. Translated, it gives CASSLRGVGAGYEQYF.